Following are 8 T cell receptor beta chains from one sample sequenced in a study of T cells in localized non-small cell lung cancer. Clones were sequenced by immunoSEQ multiplex PCR, and TCRdb holds only the in-frame ones, with some missing. The sample lists 20,000 or so clones; roughly nine tenths were seen once. The source material was peripheral blood, sampled before any cancer treatment. All receptors come from a woman aged 35 to 70 with stage I lung adenocarcinoma.

The V gene is TRBV5-8, the J gene TRBJ1-6, with D possibly TRBD1 on 5 matching bases. Germline V CDR1 and CDR2: SGHTS, YDEGEE. Trimming cost V 4 bases and J 6 bases, with 17 bases left between them. The CDR3 runs to 16 residues. CDR3 residues: CASSLYGGDLNSPLHF. The CDR3 coding sequence is TGTGCCAGCAGCCTCTACGGGGGGGATCTTAATTCACCCCTCCACTTT.

This chain joins TRBV28 and TRBJ1-2, with D possibly matching TRBD1 (6 bases). V was trimmed by 10 bases and J by 3 bases, leaving 12 bases between them. This CDR3 has 12 residues. Germline V gives CDR1 MDHEN, CDR2 SYDVKM. The CDR3 DNA is TGTGCCACCGGGAGGGGGGACTATGGCTACACCTTC. Its protein is CATGRGDYGYTF.

This sequence joins TRBV30 and TRBJ2-1, with 7 nucleotides matching TRBD2. The ends lost 4 bases at V and 4 bases at J; junction bases unmatched: 4. The CDR3 totals 13 residues. Per the germline V gene, CDR1 is GTSNPN and CDR2 is SVGIG (reference sequence). The CDR3: CAWMGTTYNEQFF. The CDR3 bases are TGTGCCTGGATGGGGACTACTTACAATGAGCAGTTCTTC.

The CDR3: CASSRRLGNNYGYTF. The CDR3 bases are TGTGCCAGCAGTAGACGTTTGGGTAATAACTATGGCTACACCTTC. The rearrangement joins TRBV28 to TRBJ1-2; D not certain. CDR3 length: 15 residues. The V gene's germline CDR1 is MDHEN and CDR2 SYDVKM. The V gene lost 5 bases and the J gene lost 1 base, with 14 bases spanning the gap.

The CDR3 loop is CASGLETGSTDTQYF. The CDR3 DNA reads as TGTGCCAGCGGATTAGAGACGGGGAGCACAGATACGCAGTATTTT. The rearrangement uses TRBV28 and TRBJ2-3, with TRBD2 as a possible D gene (5 bases). This CDR3 has 15 amino acids. Per germline, CDR1 MDHEN and CDR2 SYDVKM. V was cut by 8 bases and J by 0 bases, with 15 bases left in between.

V and J are TRBV28 and TRBJ1-3; D call uncertain. The CDR3 totals 14 residues. Germline CDR1 is MDHEN and CDR2 is SYDVKM. V shed 11 bases and J shed 0 bases, with 14 bases lying between them. As DNA, the CDR3 is TGTGCCTCCCACGGTACGGACTCTGGAAACACCATATATTTT. Amino acid sequence: CASHGTDSGNTIYF.

The J gene is TRBJ2-5, the V gene TRBV6-5; D possibly corresponds to TRBD1 (6 bases). Trimming took 7 bases from V and 0 from J, leaving 12 bases between them. Germline CDR1 reads MNHEY; CDR2 reads SVGAGI. The CDR3 spans 14 residues. Here the CDR3 reads CASTDNRDQETQYF. CDR3 coding DNA: TGTGCCAGCACCGACAACAGGGACCAAGAGACCCAGTACTTC.

This chain joins TRBV19 and TRBJ1-4, with TRBD1 as a possible D gene (6 bases). The CDR3 is 15 residues long. With 6 bases removed from V and 0 bases from J, the gap between germline ends came to 11 bases. In germline, CDR1 is LNHDA, CDR2 SQIVND (reference sequence). The CDR3 bases are TGTGCCAGTAGACAACAGGGAGCAACTAATGAAAAACTGTTTTTT. Protein sequence: CASRQQGATNEKLFF.